Each of the 32 T cell receptor beta chains below was sequenced from the same sample in a study of T cell repertoires in cytomegalovirus infection. Each CDR3 protein is one row after TCRdb ran MiXCR on the reads. The sample lists about 260,000 distinct CDR3 sequences, approximately 14% seen once, with 8.8% in the top ten. Sequencing was done on a sample of PBMCs. The receptors derive from a human donor in good health (CMV status not recorded). Some clones in this sample may be carry-over from other donors' samples.

The J gene is TRBJ2-5, the V gene TRBV4-1; TRBD1 or TRBD2 may be the D gene (5 bases each). The germline V gene encodes CDR1 MGHRA and CDR2 YSYEKL. CDR3 size: 18 residues. Trimming cost V 1 base and J 1 base, with 19 bases left between them. In DNA, the CDR3 is TGCGCCAGCAGCCAAGGTCAGGGACCAGGGACGGTCCAAGAGACCCAGTACTTC. Protein product: CASSQGQGPGTVQETQYF.

This clonotype occurred a few times. The chain couples TRBV24-1 to TRBJ2-1; the match to TRBD2 covers 10 bases. CDR1 and CDR2 (germline): KGHDR, SFDVKD. V shed 3 bases, J shed 2 bases, and the junction held 12 bases outside the gene matches. The CDR3 has 19 amino acids. CDR3 in amino acids: CATSDPTGASGRPYNEQFF. CDR3 DNA: TGTGCCACCAGTGATCCCACAGGGGCTAGCGGGAGACCCTACAATGAGCAGTTCTTC.

V is TRBV29-1 and J is TRBJ2-2, with 9 positions matching TRBD2. The CDR3 sequence is 15 residues long. Unmatched junction bases numbered 7, after V lost 5 bases and J lost 3 bases. Germline V gene sequence: CDR1 SQVTM, CDR2 ANQGSEA. In DNA, the CDR3 is TGCAGCGTTCAGGCGGGAGGGCCGTACACCGGGGAGCTGTTTTTT. It codes for CSVQAGGPYTGELFF.

This clonotype occurred a few times. The rearrangement joins TRBV7-9 to TRBJ2-5; TRBD1 agrees at 8 bases. The germline V gene encodes CDR1 SEHNR and CDR2 FQNEAQ (reference sequence). The CDR3 contains 16 residues. V was clipped by 5 bases and J by 0 bases; unmatched bases: 8. CDR3 DNA: TGTGCCAGCAGCCTCACAGGGGGTTCGTACCAAGAGACCCAGTACTTC. Amino acid sequence: CASSLTGGSYQETQYF.

Regarding this clonotype: A junction boundary mismatches the germline segment, possibly from a read error. Here the CDR3 DNA reads TGTGCCAGCAGCTTAGAAGAAAGGGGCAGTCATAACTTC. Translation gives CASSLEERGSHNF. The chain carries TRBV5-4 and TRBJ1-2, with D possibly TRBD1 on 5 matching bases. The CDR3 consists of 13 residues. CDR1 is SGHNT, CDR2 YYREEE, per germline (reference sequence).

V gene TRBV6-2 or TRBV6-3 combines with J gene TRBJ1-1; TRBD1 might be the D (5 bases). The ends were cut back, 2 bases at V and 8 bases at J, with 9 bases in the middle. Looked up from germline, CDR1 is MNHEY and CDR2 is SVGEGT. CDR3 length equals 12 residues. CDR3 DNA sequence: TGTGCCAGCAGTTACGGGGCCTTAGAAGCTTTCTTT. Protein sequence: CASSYGALEAFF.

CDR3 in DNA: TGTGCCAGCAGCTTGGCCTTGGTGAATGAGCAGTTCTTC. Its translation: CASSLALVNEQFF. V usage is TRBV5-6 and J usage is TRBJ2-1; D not certain. This CDR3 comprises 13 residues. Trimming shortened V by 0 bases and J by 7 bases, and 8 bases separated the two germline ends. The germline V gene encodes CDR1 SGHDT and CDR2 YYEEEE.

The chain uses TRBV19 and TRBJ2-3, with D tentatively TRBD2 (5 bases). The CDR3 extends over 15 amino acids. V was trimmed by 2 bases and J by 1 base, leaving 10 bases between them. Germline CDR1 reads LNHDA; CDR2 reads SQIVND (reference sequence). The CDR3, as DNA: TGTGCCAGTAGTATAAGTCACGGGGGCACAGATACGCAGTATTTT. As protein: CASSISHGGTDTQYF.

J is TRBJ2-1 and V is TRBV20-1; 8 bases match TRBD2. The CDR3 consists of 16 residues. Per the germline V gene, CDR1 is DFQATT and CDR2 is SNEGSKA (reference sequence). After removal of 6 bases from V and 3 bases from J, the junction contained 13 bases not matched to a gene. For the CDR3, the DNA is TGCAGTGCCCCTACCCCACTAGCGGCCCACTACAATGAGCAGTTCTTC. Protein product: CSAPTPLAAHYNEQFF.

This clonotype was found many times. This chain uses TRBV7-9 with TRBJ2-7, with D possibly being TRBD1 (5 bases). The CDR3 is 15 residues long. Germline V gene lookup returns CDR1 SEHNR and CDR2 FQNEAQ (reference sequence). Trimming took 1 base from V and 3 from J, leaving 13 bases between them. In nucleotides, the CDR3 is TGTGCCAGCAGCTTAGAGGGGAACAGTATCTACGAGCAGTACTTC. Amino acids: CASSLEGNSIYEQYF.

On this clonotype: Compared with germline, one end of the junction differs, possibly owing to a read error. The rearrangement joins TRBV25-1 to TRBJ1-2; no clear D. The CDR3 extends over 12 amino acids. Germline values: CDR1 MGHDK, CDR2 SYGVNS. CDR3 sequence reads: CASMNTGYAYTF. The CDR3 bases are TGTGCCAGCATGAACACGGGCTATGCCTACACCTTC.

This clonotype was seen at least ten times. As DNA, the CDR3 is TGTGCCAGCAGCTTAAAGTCACGTGAGCAGTTCTTC. Its protein product is CASSLKSREQFF. The V call is TRBV7-2, the J call TRBJ2-1; D not certain. Germline V gene sequence: CDR1 SGHTA, CDR2 FQGNSA. CDR3 length equals 12 residues. V lost 2 bases to trimming and J lost 9 bases, with 8 bases between them.

This chain links TRBV29-1 with TRBJ2-4; 10 bases are a match to TRBD1. After removal of 6 bases from V and 7 bases from J, the junction contained 6 bases not matched to a gene. This CDR3 comprises 13 residues. Looked up from germline, CDR1 is SQVTM and CDR2 is ANQGSEA. The CDR3 protein is CSVPGQGDNIQYF. Here the CDR3 DNA reads TGCAGCGTCCCTGGACAGGGGGACAACATTCAGTACTTC.

This clonotype was counted ten times or more. The chain is built from TRBV7-2 and TRBJ2-1; D unresolved. CDR3 length: 17 residues. Trimming shortened V by 1 base and J by 0 bases, and 13 bases separated the two germline ends. The germline V gene has CDR1 SGHTA and CDR2 FQGNSA. The CDR3 spells CASSLGGRPSSYNEQFF. The DNA of the CDR3 is TGTGCCAGCAGCTTAGGGGGTCGGCCATCCTCCTACAATGAGCAGTTCTTC.

This clonotype turned up a few times. The chain combines TRBV20-1 with TRBJ1-1; D gene unclear. CDR3 length: 13 amino acids. Per the germline V gene, CDR1 is DFQATT and CDR2 is SNEGSKA (reference sequence). Trimming took 0 bases from V and 2 from J, leaving 7 bases between them. The CDR3, as DNA: TGCAGTGCTAGAGATTGGGTTAACACTGAAGCTTTCTTT. As protein: CSARDWVNTEAFF.

Only a few counts were recorded for this clonotype. The J gene is TRBJ2-2, the V gene TRBV25-1; 7 nucleotides align to TRBD1. This CDR3 region has 16 residues. The trim removed 2 bases at V and 2 bases at J, leaving 5 bases unmatched. The germline CDR1 and CDR2 sequences are MGHDK and SYGVNS. CDR3 nucleotide sequence: TGTGCCAGCAGTGAACCTTGGACAGGCAACACCGGGGAGCTGTTTTTT. Its translation is CASSEPWTGNTGELFF.

This clonotype was seen many times. V and J are TRBV7-8 and TRBJ2-5, with 14 nucleotides matching TRBD2. Germline-derived CDR1 and CDR2 are SGHVS and FQNEAQ. Trimming removed 7 bases from V and 5 bases from J; junction bases left unmatched: 9. The CDR3 sequence is 16 residues long. CDR3 DNA sequence: TGTGCCAGCAAACCGGGACTAGCGGGGGTTTTGGAGACCCAGTACTTC. Protein: CASKPGLAGVLETQYF. Combining the CDR3 with reference TRBV7-8 and TRBJ2-5 gives the whole variable domain GAGVSQSPRYKVAKRGQDVALRCDPISGHVSLFWYQQALGQGPEFLTYFQNEAQLDKSGLPSDRFFAERPEGSVSTLKIQRTQQEDSAVYLCASKPGLAGVLETQYFGPGTRLLVL.

The gene calls are TRBV28 and TRBJ2-7; 7 nucleotides line up with TRBD2. The ends lost 3 bases at V and 0 bases at J; junction bases unmatched: 8. The CDR3 length is 16 residues. Germline V CDR1 and CDR2: MDHEN, SYDVKM. In nucleotides, the CDR3 is TGTGCCAGCAGTTTTGGTTTAGCGGGTCCCTCCTACGAGCAGTACTTC. Amino acids: CASSFGLAGPSYEQYF.

This clonotype was seen repeatedly, ten times or more. The V and J genes are TRBV6-2 or TRBV6-3 and TRBJ2-3; D gene ambiguous. The CDR3 is made up of 17 amino acids. Germline-derived CDR1 and CDR2 are MNHEY and SVGEGT. V was trimmed by 5 bases and J by 6 bases, leaving 24 bases between them. CDR3 region: CASSPGQSSSQPDTQYF. The CDR3 region has the DNA TGTGCCAGCAGTCCCGGCCAATCCTCGAGCCAGCCCGATACGCAGTATTTT.

This clonotype has a count of ten or more. The chain employs TRBV11-3 and TRBJ2-2; a possible D gene is TRBD1 (5 bases). This CDR3 has 16 residues. Trimming left V 5 bases short and J 2 bases short, with 15 bases between. The germline V gene encodes CDR1 SGHNT and CDR2 YENEEA. The CDR3 loop is CASSPGMVGNTGELFF. Here the CDR3 DNA reads TGTGCCAGCAGCCCAGGGATGGTGGGAAACACCGGGGAGCTGTTTTTT.

This clonotype showed up many times. The gene calls are TRBV28 and TRBJ1-6; 9 bases fit TRBD1. Trimming removed 6 bases from V and 9 bases from J; junction bases left unmatched: 9. The CDR3 is made up of 15 amino acids. Germline V gene lookup returns CDR1 MDHEN and CDR2 SYDVKM. The CDR3 bases are TGTGCCAGCAGGCTACAGGGGGCTTATTTTTCACCCCTCCACTTT. It is translated as CASRLQGAYFSPLHF.

This clonotype turned up a few times. The chain links TRBV10-3 to TRBJ1-5; 11 bases map to TRBD1. This CDR3 region has 16 residues. Germline V gene sequence: CDR1 ENHRY, CDR2 SYGVKD. The V gene end was trimmed by 3 bases and the J gene end by 5 bases; junction bases not matched to a gene: 6. The CDR3 nucleotides read TGTGCCATCAGTGATCCCGGGACAGGGGGATATCAGCCCCAGCATTTT. Its protein is CAISDPGTGGYQPQHF.

This clonotype came up a few times. The chain links TRBV20-1 to TRBJ2-2, with D maybe TRBD2 (6 bases). CDR1 and CDR2 (germline): DFQATT, SNEGSKA (reference sequence). Deletions cut 5 bases from V and 6 bases from J, with 13 bases between. CDR3 size: 13 residues. CDR3 bases: TGCAGTGCTCGGCGTACTAGCCCCGGGGAGCTGTTTTTT. It codes for CSARRTSPGELFF.

This clonotype has at least ten counts. The chain is built from TRBV7-2 and TRBJ1-1, with D tentatively TRBD1 (6 bases). V lost 5 bases and J lost 7, with 11 bases in between. Germline V CDR1 and CDR2: SGHTA, FQGNSA. CDR3 length equals 12 residues. The CDR3 is CASSQGYHEAFF. The CDR3 DNA reads TGTGCCAGCAGCCAGGGGTACCATGAAGCTTTCTTT.

The chain recombines TRBV15 with TRBJ1-2; a possible D gene is TRBD1 (5 bases). Germline values: CDR1 LNHNV, CDR2 YYDKDF (reference sequence). V lost 1 base to trimming and J lost 4 bases, with 13 bases between them. This CDR3 has 15 amino acids. The CDR3 region is CATSRARGLGYGYTF. As DNA, the CDR3 is TGTGCCACCAGCAGAGCTAGGGGTCTCGGCTATGGCTACACCTTC.

This chain connects TRBV28 to TRBJ1-1, with D tentatively TRBD1 (5 bases). Looked up from germline, CDR1 is MDHEN and CDR2 is SYDVKM. V lost 2 bases and J lost 4, with 11 bases in between. This CDR3 has 14 residues. The CDR3 nucleotides read TGTGCCAGCAGTTTAGGGTGGGGGGGCACTGAAGCTTTCTTT. This sequence encodes CASSLGWGGTEAFF.

The genes are TRBV6-2 or TRBV6-3 and TRBJ2-7; D gene uncertain. Trimming took 0 bases from V and 1 from J, leaving 4 bases between them. CDR3 length: 13 residues. Germline V gene lookup returns CDR1 MNHEY and CDR2 SVGEGT. The DNA of the CDR3 is TGTGCCAGCAGTTACTCGCCATCCTACGAGCAGTACTTC. It codes for CASSYSPSYEQYF.

This clonotype was seen more than once but under ten times. The J gene is TRBJ1-2, the V gene TRBV28; D gene unclear. Germline V CDR1 and CDR2: MDHEN, SYDVKM. The CDR3 extends over 13 amino acids. Between the trimmed V and J ends, which lost 6 bases and 5 bases, there was a span of 13 bases. CDR3 region: CASSSGLTYGYTF. CDR3 sequence (DNA): TGTGCCAGCAGCTCGGGTCTTACTTATGGCTACACCTTC.

This clonotype was seen ten or more times. The rearrangement links TRBV28 to TRBJ2-1, with D possibly matching TRBD1 (5 bases). The germline V gene encodes CDR1 MDHEN and CDR2 SYDVKM. Deletions cut 7 bases from V and 4 bases from J, with 14 bases between. The CDR3 is 14 amino acids. CDR3 coding DNA: TGTGCCAGCATACTATCGCAGGGTTACAATGAGCAGTTCTTC. Its translation is CASILSQGYNEQFF.

This clonotype has a handful of counts. V usage is TRBV19 and J usage is TRBJ1-1; 8 bases align to TRBD1. After removal of 8 bases from V and 0 bases from J, the junction contained 8 bases not matched to a gene. The CDR3 contains 15 residues. Germline V gene lookup returns CDR1 LNHDA and CDR2 SQIVND (reference sequence). This CDR3 reads CASRGQALMNTEAFF. The CDR3 coding sequence is TGTGCCAGTCGGGGACAGGCGCTCATGAACACTGAAGCTTTCTTT.

There are many counts of this clonotype. The V gene is TRBV7-6, the J gene TRBJ2-3; 9 bases line up with TRBD1. This CDR3 is built from 17 residues. Germline CDR1 SGHVS, CDR2 FNYEAQ. J was trimmed by 2 bases and V by 1 base; bases with no gene match: 7. The CDR3 DNA follows: TGTGCCAGCAGCTTAGGGGTGGGACAGGGATCCACAGATACGCAGTATTTT. Translated: CASSLGVGQGSTDTQYF.

Many counts were recorded for this clonotype. This chain joins TRBV7-2 and TRBJ2-7; D remains ambiguous. The germline V gene encodes CDR1 SGHTA and CDR2 FQGNSA. The V end was cut by 6 bases, the J end by 1 base, with 7 bases between. The CDR3 has 12 residues. The DNA of the CDR3 is TGTGCCAGCAGAGGGCCTTCCTACGAGCAGTACTTC. It yields the protein CASRGPSYEQYF. The whole variable domain, filled in from reference TRBV7-2 and TRBJ2-7, reads GAGVSQSPSNKVTEKGKDVELRCDPISGHTALYWYRQSLGQGLEFLIYFQGNSAPDKSGLPSDRFSAERTGGSVSTLTIQRTQQEDSAVYLCASRGPSYEQYFGPGTRLTVT.